What follows are 30 T cell receptor beta chains derived from one specimen sequenced in a study of blood T cell repertoires in COVID-19 (dated by TCRdb to 2018 to 2020). The library came from the immunoSEQ multiplex PCR assay. TCRdb mirrors the immuneACCESS table, restricted to in-frame sequences. Some clones are absent from its copies; in checked studies, under half trace to an unresolved V gene, and the reason for the others is unknown. In this sample the table shows about 160,000 clones, roughly 89% of which occur a single time. 3.5% to 4% of the sample rests with the top ten. What was sequenced was peripheral blood. All receptors come from a woman aged 55-70 years who had recovered from COVID-19.

V gene TRBV6-1 combines with J gene TRBJ1-5; 7 positions agree with TRBD1. The CDR3 contains 13 residues. Trimming took 2 bases from V and 7 from J; bases not matched to a gene: 2. The germline V gene encodes CDR1 MNHNS and CDR2 SASEGT. The CDR3 coding sequence is TGTGCCAGCAGTGAACTAGGGGGCCAGCCCCAGCATTTT. Protein: CASSELGGQPQHF.

The genes are TRBV19 and TRBJ1-2; 10 bases fit TRBD1. CDR1 and CDR2 (germline): LNHDA, SQIVND (reference sequence). The ends lost 9 bases at V and 4 bases at J; junction bases unmatched: 11. CDR3 size: 15 residues. The CDR3 reads CASRPGTGASYGYTF. In DNA, the CDR3 is TGTGCCAGCCGTCCGGGGACAGGGGCGTCCTATGGCTACACCTTC.

The J gene is TRBJ1-2, the V gene TRBV27, with D perhaps TRBD1 (5 bases). The V end was cut by 2 bases, the J end by 2 bases, with 12 bases between. Germline CDR1 reads MNHEY; CDR2 reads SMNVEV (reference sequence). CDR3 length equals 15 residues. Here the CDR3 DNA reads TGTGCCAGCAGTTTAAATCCACGGGGGAACTATGGCTACACCTTC. It is translated as CASSLNPRGNYGYTF.

The count of this clone is one. The chain uses TRBV11-2 and TRBJ2-1, with D possibly matching TRBD1 (6 bases). In germline, CDR1 is SGHAT, CDR2 FQNNGV. CDR3 length: 15 residues. Trimming took 1 base from V and 1 from J, leaving 8 bases between them. The chain's CDR3 is CASSLAQGSYNEQFF. CDR3 sequence (DNA): TGTGCCAGCAGCTTAGCACAGGGATCCTACAATGAGCAGTTCTTC.

V and J are TRBV24-1 and TRBJ2-2; possibly TRBD1 for D (5 bases). Trimming removed 7 bases from V and 6 bases from J, with 11 bases in between. This CDR3 has 13 residues. Germline CDR1 and CDR2: KGHDR and SFDVKD. The CDR3 region is CATRQESAGELFF. CDR3 nucleotides: TGTGCCACCAGACAGGAATCCGCCGGGGAGCTGTTTTTT.

The V call is TRBV27, the J call TRBJ2-7; TRBD1 aligns across 7 bases. Trimming removed 5 bases from V and 1 base from J; junction bases left unmatched: 5. This CDR3 is 14 amino acids long. Germline assignment: CDR1 MNHEY and CDR2 SMNVEV (reference sequence). The CDR3 sequence: CASSPDRASYEQYF. CDR3 DNA: TGTGCCAGCAGTCCCGACAGGGCTTCCTACGAGCAGTACTTC.

The J gene is TRBJ2-7, the V gene TRBV7-2; TRBD2 agrees at 9 bases. Trimming removed 1 base from V and 3 bases from J; junction bases left unmatched: 4. From germline, CDR1 is SGHTA and CDR2 FQGNSA. This CDR3 is 15 amino acids long. The CDR3 DNA reads as TGTGCCAGCAGCTTAGTGCTAGCGGGGTTCTACGAGCAGTACTTC. Translation: CASSLVLAGFYEQYF.

The chain uses TRBV5-1 and TRBJ1-6, with a tentative D call TRBD1 (6 bases). Trimming removed 0 bases from V and 5 bases from J, with 9 bases in between. Germline V CDR1 and CDR2: SGHRS, YFSETQ. This CDR3 is 15 amino acids long. The CDR3 region has the DNA TGCGCCAGCAGCTTGGCCACAGGGAATAATTCACCCCTCCACTTT. It encodes CASSLATGNNSPLHF.

The chain links TRBV7-9 to TRBJ1-2, with D unclear. The ends were cut back, 0 bases at V and 14 bases at J, with 10 bases in the middle. This CDR3 has 11 residues. Germline V lookup: CDR1 SEHNR, CDR2 FQNEAQ (reference sequence). The CDR3 loop is CASSLATDSTF. The CDR3 nucleotides are TGTGCCAGCAGCTTAGCGACGGACTCGACCTTC.

The gene calls are TRBV5-1 and TRBJ2-7, with 7 nucleotides matching TRBD1. CDR1 and CDR2 (germline): SGHRS, YFSETQ. The J segment lost 7 bases and the V segment lost 1 base, leaving 11 bases of the junction unmatched. There are 15 residues in the CDR3. In nucleotides, the CDR3 is TGCGCCAGCAGCTTGAGGTTGACAGGGTATAATGAGCAGTACTTC. Amino acids: CASSLRLTGYNEQYF.

J is TRBJ1-6 and V is TRBV27; possible D gene TRBD1, 5 bases. Germline V lookup: CDR1 MNHEY, CDR2 SMNVEV (reference sequence). The CDR3 is 14 residues long. Trimming shortened V by 3 bases and J by 8 bases, and 11 bases separated the two germline ends. CDR3 sequence: CASSFSTGDSPLHF. The CDR3 nucleotides read TGTGCCAGCAGTTTCTCAACAGGAGATTCACCCCTCCACTTT.

The V gene is TRBV6-5, the J gene TRBJ2-5; 10 bases are a match to TRBD1. The CDR3 length is 14 residues. Germline CDR1 reads MNHEY; CDR2 reads SVGAGI. V dropped 6 bases and J dropped 5; count of bases not matched to a gene: 6. The CDR3 region is CASRLGQGPETQYF. CDR3 coding DNA: TGTGCCAGCAGGTTGGGACAGGGGCCGGAGACCCAGTACTTC.

This chain connects TRBV5-4 to TRBJ2-7; TRBD1 is a possible D gene (5 bases). V dropped 4 bases and J dropped 1 base, with 12 bases sitting between them. CDR3 length: 14 amino acids. Germline lookup yields CDR1 SGHNT and CDR2 YYREEE (reference sequence). The CDR3 protein is CASSPMTESYEQYF. CDR3 coding DNA: TGTGCCAGCAGCCCGATGACAGAGTCCTACGAGCAGTACTTC.

The rearrangement uses TRBV11-2 and TRBJ1-1; tentatively, D is TRBD1 (5 bases). The CDR3 length is 15 residues. The germline V gene encodes CDR1 SGHAT and CDR2 FQNNGV. Trimming removed 0 bases at V and 3 bases at J, with 11 bases between. Here the CDR3 reads CASSLDLGGDTEAFF. The CDR3 DNA reads as TGTGCCAGCAGCTTAGATCTTGGAGGGGACACTGAAGCTTTCTTT.

The chain has TRBV28 and TRBJ2-3, with TRBD2 matching over 7 bases. This CDR3 is 13 amino acids long. Trimming removed 7 bases from V and 6 bases from J; junction bases left unmatched: 7. Looked up from germline, CDR1 is MDHEN and CDR2 is SYDVKM. The CDR3 loop is CASIMGGRDTQYF. In DNA, the CDR3 is TGTGCCAGCATCATGGGAGGGAGGGATACGCAGTATTTT.

This rearrangement joins TRBV4-1 to TRBJ1-2; no clear D gene. The germline gives CDR1 MGHRA, CDR2 YSYEKL. Trimming stripped 0 bases from V and 5 bases from J, with 10 bases between. The length of the CDR3 is 14 residues. CDR3 loop: CASSQDRGAYGYTF. In DNA form, the CDR3 reads TGCGCCAGCAGCCAAGACCGGGGAGCGTATGGCTACACCTTC.

The chain has TRBV4-1 and TRBJ2-7, with 9 bases fitting TRBD2. Germline values: CDR1 MGHRA, CDR2 YSYEKL. The CDR3 extends over 15 amino acids. With 0 bases clipped from V and 2 bases from J, the junction kept 2 bases outside the gene matches. The CDR3 coding sequence is TGCGCCAGCAGCCAAGAACTAGCGGGCACCTACGAGCAGTACTTC. Protein: CASSQELAGTYEQYF.

This chain uses TRBV9 with TRBJ2-6; D is possibly TRBD2 (6 bases). Germline assignment: CDR1 SGDLS and CDR2 YYNGEE. The length of the CDR3 is 18 residues. V lost 4 bases and J lost 4, with 21 bases in between. CDR3 protein: CASSKEGPPGLGANVLTF. CDR3 DNA sequence: TGTGCCAGCAGCAAGGAGGGGCCGCCGGGACTCGGGGCCAACGTCCTGACTTTC.

The chain couples TRBV7-9 to TRBJ2-1; 8 bases are shared with TRBD2. Germline CDR1 reads SEHNR; CDR2 reads FQNEAQ (reference sequence). Trimming cost V 7 bases and J 6 bases; bases outside gene matches: 14. This CDR3 has 16 residues. This CDR3 reads CASTSGVAGGTNEQFF. DNA for the CDR3: TGTGCCAGCACCTCCGGCGTGGCGGGGGGTACCAATGAGCAGTTCTTC.

The rearrangement joins TRBV28 to TRBJ1-5; 8 bases align to TRBD1. Germline V gene data show CDR1 as MDHEN and CDR2 as SYDVKM. CDR3 length equals 13 residues. V lost 7 bases, J lost 7 bases, and 6 bases stayed unmatched. The CDR3 region is CASKGQEPQPQHF. The CDR3 DNA reads TGTGCCAGCAAGGGACAGGAGCCCCAGCCCCAGCATTTT.

This rearrangement joins TRBV27 to TRBJ2-7; 10 nucleotides agree with TRBD2. The CDR3 extends over 16 amino acids. Germline CDR1 reads MNHEY; CDR2 reads SMNVEV (reference sequence). V was clipped by 4 bases and J by 2 bases; unmatched bases: 8. This chain's CDR3 is CASSSRSGGLPYEQYF. The DNA of the CDR3 is TGTGCCAGCAGTTCGCGTAGCGGGGGGCTTCCCTACGAGCAGTACTTC.

V is TRBV5-4 and J is TRBJ2-7; possibly TRBD1 for D (6 bases). V was pared by 0 bases and J by 6 bases, with 16 bases between. This CDR3 is 15 amino acids long. CDR1 is SGHNT, CDR2 YYREEE, per germline (reference sequence). This chain's CDR3 is CASSLGPLAGVEQYF. CDR3 DNA sequence: TGTGCCAGCAGCTTGGGCCCTTTGGCAGGGGTCGAGCAGTACTTC.

The V call is TRBV7-8, the J call TRBJ1-6; 8 nucleotides align to TRBD1. This CDR3 has 15 residues. V dropped 1 base and J dropped 9; count of bases not matched to a gene: 5. In germline, CDR1 is SGHVS, CDR2 FQNEAQ. CDR3 bases: TGTGCCAGCAGCTTAGAAACAGGGGGTATTTCACCCCTCCACTTT. Translation: CASSLETGGISPLHF.

V gene TRBV18 combines with J gene TRBJ2-7, with D tentatively TRBD1 (6 bases). The CDR3 spans 14 residues. Trimming pared 1 base from V and 5 bases from J, leaving 12 bases between. Germline V gene data show CDR1 as KGHSH and CDR2 as LQKENI. For the CDR3, the DNA is TGTGCCAGCTCACCACTGCAGGGGAGACACGAGCAGTACTTC. As protein: CASSPLQGRHEQYF.

The V gene is TRBV14, the J gene TRBJ2-7, with TRBD1 matching over 7 bases. V trimming: 2 bases; J trimming: 3 bases; junction bases outside the gene matches: 4. This CDR3 is built from 14 residues. Germline CDR1 SGHDN, CDR2 FVKESK. The chain's CDR3 is CASSQPGQNYEQYF. CDR3 DNA sequence: TGTGCCAGCAGCCAACCGGGACAGAACTACGAGCAGTACTTC.

The chain is built from TRBV5-4 and TRBJ2-5; 7 bases are shared with TRBD1. The CDR3 length is 14 residues. Unmatched junction bases numbered 5, after V lost 4 bases and J lost 2 bases. Germline lookup yields CDR1 SGHNT and CDR2 YYREEE (reference sequence). The CDR3 region has the DNA TGTGCCAGCAGCCCGCCGGGACAGCAAGAGACCCAGTACTTC. Translation gives CASSPPGQQETQYF.

The rearrangement uses TRBV10-3 and TRBJ2-5; 8 positions agree with TRBD2. Trimming removed 5 bases from V and 4 bases from J; junction bases left unmatched: 3. Per germline, CDR1 ENHRY and CDR2 SYGVKD. This CDR3 has 13 residues. CDR3: CAISPTSAETQYF. The CDR3 bases are TGTGCCATCAGTCCGACTAGCGCAGAGACCCAGTACTTC.

The chain has TRBV4-2 and TRBJ2-3; 13 positions match TRBD2. This CDR3 spans 20 amino acids. Germline CDR1 LGHNA, CDR2 YNFKEQ. The V and J ends lost 4 bases and 5 bases, in that order; junction bases with no gene match: 18. The CDR3 protein is CASSLSPPGLAGTLEDTQYF. The CDR3, as DNA: TGTGCCAGCAGCCTCTCGCCACCGGGACTAGCGGGGACATTGGAAGATACGCAGTATTTT.

The gene calls are TRBV4-2 and TRBJ2-7; TRBD1 matches at 9 bases. V dropped 4 bases and J dropped 2; count of bases not matched to a gene: 12. Germline CDR1 reads LGHNA; CDR2 reads YNFKEQ. CDR3 length: 17 residues. As DNA, the CDR3 is TGTGCCAGCAGCCCTATTTCCGGGACAGGGTTTCCCTACGAGCAGTACTTC. As protein: CASSPISGTGFPYEQYF.

V usage is TRBV7-6 and J usage is TRBJ2-1; 11 bases are shared with TRBD2. The V and J ends lost 4 bases and 10 bases, in that order; junction bases with no gene match: 9. This CDR3 is built from 15 residues. In germline, CDR1 is SGHVS, CDR2 FNYEAQ. CDR3 in DNA: TGTGCCAGCAGCTCCATAGCGGGGGGGCGTAACGAGCAGTTCTTC. Translated: CASSSIAGGRNEQFF. Variable domain in full (rest from reference TRBV7-6 and TRBJ2-1): GAGVSQSPRYKVTKRGQDVALRCDPISGHVSLYWYRQALGQGPEFLTYFNYEAQQDKSGLPNDRFSAERPEGSISTLTIQRTEQRDSAMYRCASSSIAGGRNEQFFGPGTRLTVL.